This TCR beta chain was retrieved from a study of human T cells and chemical hapten exposure. TCRdb ran MiXCR on the RACE reads and lists one entry per CDR3 protein. This sample has 300,000 to 350,000 distinct CDR3 sequences, with 5.5% to 8% found just once. The study's findings and limits: PT1 expanded TCR counts correlated positively with patch test score. It was expanded TCRs that formed significantly more large CDR3 similarity clusters than controls did.

Comments on this clonotype: What it binds is not known.

The time point is: patch test 1, 2 weeks after DPC sensitization. As to treatment: therapeutic diphenylcyclopropenone sensitization with weekly scalp DPC. There are 15 residues in the CDR3. V lost 2 bases and J lost 9; bases outside the gene matches: 7. Germline loops: CDR1 KGHDR, CDR2 SFDVKD. V gene TRBV24-1 combines with J gene TRBJ2-1, with 9 bases fitting TRBD1. This sequence was found in a woman between 18 and 29 years old with alopecia areata. Some clones in this sample may be carry-over from other donors' samples. The sample was whole blood, taken in connection with sensitization to the hapten diphenylcyclopropenone (DPC). The CDR3, as DNA: TGTGCCACCAGTGATTGGACAGGGGCCACCACTGAGCAGTTCTTC. Its translation is CATSDWTGATTEQFF.